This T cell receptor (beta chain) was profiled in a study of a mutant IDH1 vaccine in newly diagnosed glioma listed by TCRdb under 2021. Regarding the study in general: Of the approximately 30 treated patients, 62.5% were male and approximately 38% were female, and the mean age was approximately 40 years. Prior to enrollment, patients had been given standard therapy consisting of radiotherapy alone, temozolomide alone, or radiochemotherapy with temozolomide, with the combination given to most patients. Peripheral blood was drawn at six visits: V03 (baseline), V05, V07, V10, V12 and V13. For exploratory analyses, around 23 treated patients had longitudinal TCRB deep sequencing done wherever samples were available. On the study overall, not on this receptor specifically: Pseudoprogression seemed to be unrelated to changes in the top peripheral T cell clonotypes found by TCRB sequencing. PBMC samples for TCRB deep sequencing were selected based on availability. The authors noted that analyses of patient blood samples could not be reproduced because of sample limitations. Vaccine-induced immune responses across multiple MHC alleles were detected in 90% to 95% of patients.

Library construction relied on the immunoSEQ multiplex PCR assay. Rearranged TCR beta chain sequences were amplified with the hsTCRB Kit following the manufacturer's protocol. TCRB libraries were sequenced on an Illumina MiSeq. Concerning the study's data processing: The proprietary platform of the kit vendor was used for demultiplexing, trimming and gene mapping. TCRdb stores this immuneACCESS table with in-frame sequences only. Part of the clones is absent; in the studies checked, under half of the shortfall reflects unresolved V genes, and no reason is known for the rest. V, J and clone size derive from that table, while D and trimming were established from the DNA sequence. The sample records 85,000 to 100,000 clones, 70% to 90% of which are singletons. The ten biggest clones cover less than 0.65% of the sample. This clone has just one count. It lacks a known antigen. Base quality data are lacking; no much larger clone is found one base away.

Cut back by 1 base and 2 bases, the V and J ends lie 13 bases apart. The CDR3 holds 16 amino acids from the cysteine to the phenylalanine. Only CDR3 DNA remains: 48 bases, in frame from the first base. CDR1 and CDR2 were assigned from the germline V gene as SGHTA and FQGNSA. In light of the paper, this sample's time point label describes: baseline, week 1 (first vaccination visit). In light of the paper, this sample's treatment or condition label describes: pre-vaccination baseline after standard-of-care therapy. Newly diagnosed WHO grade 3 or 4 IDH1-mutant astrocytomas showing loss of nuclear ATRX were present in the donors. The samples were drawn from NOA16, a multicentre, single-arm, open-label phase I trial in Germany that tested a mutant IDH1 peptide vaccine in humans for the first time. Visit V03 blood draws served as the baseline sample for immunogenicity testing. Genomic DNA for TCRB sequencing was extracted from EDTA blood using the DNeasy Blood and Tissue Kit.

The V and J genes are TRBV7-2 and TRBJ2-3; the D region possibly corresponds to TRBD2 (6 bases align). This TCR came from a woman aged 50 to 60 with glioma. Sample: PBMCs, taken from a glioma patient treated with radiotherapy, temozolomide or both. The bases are TGTGCCAGCAGCTTAGTTCTAGCGCTATCCACAGATACGCAGTATTTT. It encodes CASSLVLALSTDTQYF.